This T cell receptor (beta chain) derives from a study of Ad26.COV2.S vaccination and SARS-CoV-2 variants. Study conclusions and caveats: Substantial breadth was reportedly displayed by spike-specific CD8+ and CD4+ T cell responses after vaccination. Total T cell responses may have been underestimated by the TCR breadth and depth analyses. Non-spike TCR breadth did not differ much between vaccine and placebo recipients.

This CDR3 comprises 15 residues. About this clone itself: What it binds is not known.

The repertoire was sequenced with immunoSEQ multiplex PCR; TCRdb's copy has only in-frame clones and lacks some. Among some 350,000 clones listed, just over 90% were seen once. The sequence was collected from a human donor who had recovered from COVID-19. The genes are TRBV21-1 and TRBJ2-7; the table's D gene call, TRBD1, was not cross checked with the DNA. TRBV21-1 is a known pseudogene. The source material was peripheral blood, sampled after recovery from COVID-19. In nucleotides, the CDR3 is TGTGCCAGCAGCTCACGTTGCCGGGACAGGGACGAGCAGTACTTC. Translation: CASSSRCRDRDEQYF.